Listed below are T cell receptor beta chains from one sample, sequenced in a study of T cell responses to AZD1222 COVID-19 vaccine. Profiling relied on immunoSEQ multiplex PCR, and the TCRdb table lists in-frame clones only, not all of them. The sample yields some 150,000 clones, 90% to 95% seen once. This material consisted of peripheral blood, taken on day 0 of MenACWY control vaccination. Receptors were obtained from an adult in good health. Each CDR3 is given with its conserved first and last residue. Fields, in order: CDR3 protein, clone size, V gene, J gene. The size entry is marked missing in some rows and otherwise reads once, few, many or a size class.

CDR3 protein: CASSELRNNEQFF
clone size: .
V gene: TRBV2
J gene: TRBJ2-1

CDR3 protein: CASSARIAVAKNIQYF
clone size: .
V gene: TRBV2
J gene: TRBJ2-4

CDR3 protein: CASSHRGDEAFF
clone size: .
V gene: TRBV3-1/TRBV3-2
J gene: TRBJ1-1

CDR3 protein: CASRKTGTGNTIYF
clone size: once
V gene: TRBV19
J gene: TRBJ1-3

CDR3 protein: CASSPAGDTEAFF
clone size: .
V gene: TRBV18
J gene: TRBJ1-1

CDR3 protein: CASSQVARGDTEAFF
clone size: .
V gene: TRBV14
J gene: TRBJ1-1

CDR3 protein: CASTPTGLEKLFF
clone size: .
V gene: TRBV28
J gene: TRBJ1-4

CDR3 protein: CASSFSRWGESPLHF
clone size: .
V gene: TRBV27
J gene: TRBJ1-6

CDR3 protein: CASSQGVPGLAGLNEQFF
clone size: .
V gene: TRBV4-1
J gene: TRBJ2-1

CDR3 protein: CATGQISGNTIYF
clone size: once
V gene: TRBV15
J gene: TRBJ1-3

CDR3 protein: CASRGIRDRVADTQYF
clone size: .
V gene: TRBV7-8
J gene: TRBJ2-3

CDR3 protein: CSARRGSFDEQYF
clone size: .
V gene: TRBV29-1
J gene: TRBJ2-7

CDR3 protein: CASSFPRDNEQFF
clone size: .
V gene: TRBV5-4
J gene: TRBJ2-1

CDR3 protein: CASSPWVVGTEAFF
clone size: .
V gene: TRBV19
J gene: TRBJ1-1

CDR3 protein: CASSSTGSNQPQHF
clone size: few
V gene: TRBV18
J gene: TRBJ1-5

CDR3 protein: CASSSQGLGSNQPQHF
clone size: .
V gene: TRBV2
J gene: TRBJ1-5

CDR3 protein: CASSPRDRTAEQYF
clone size: .
V gene: TRBV9
J gene: TRBJ2-7

CDR3 protein: CASSSGGNEQFF
clone size: .
V gene: TRBV5-4
J gene: TRBJ2-1

CDR3 protein: CASSPGSSPLHF
clone size: .
V gene: TRBV12-3/TRBV12-4
J gene: TRBJ1-6

CDR3 protein: CASSMIGLATEAFF
clone size: .
V gene: TRBV19
J gene: TRBJ1-1